These 22 T cell receptor beta chains were all obtained from the same sample, sequenced in a study of T-cell reconstitution after alpha-beta-depleted transplantation in children. Unique molecular identifiers tagged the TCRbeta library. TCRdb re-analysed the PCR reads in MiXCR, keeping a single row per CDR3 protein. Of about 460,000 distinct CDR3 sequences in the sample, about 10% were seen once. This sample comprised PBMCs, obtained before TCRalphabeta/CD19-depleted stem cell transplant. The source is a child between 2 and 9 years old with inherited bone marrow failure, due to receive a stem cell transplant.

This clonotype showed up many times. This rearrangement joins TRBV6-1 to TRBJ2-1; 11 bases are a match to TRBD2. Germline V gives CDR1 MNHNS, CDR2 SASEGT. The V segment lost 6 bases and the J segment 4 bases; nucleotides outside the gene matches: 14. This CDR3 has 18 amino acids. CDR3 sequence (DNA): TGTGCCAGCAGCCCCCCCCGGGCTAGCGGGAGGTCTTACAATGAGCAGTTCTTC. Protein product: CASSPPRASGRSYNEQFF.

There are many counts of this clonotype. V usage is TRBV10-3 and J usage is TRBJ2-3, with D unresolved. The CDR3 totals 18 residues. The V gene lost 4 bases and the J gene lost 4 bases, with 24 bases spanning the gap. Germline V CDR1 and CDR2: ENHRY, SYGVKD. The CDR3 bases are TGTGCCATCAGTGTGCCGGTGGTGGGGAACGAGAGCCCAGATACGCAGTATTTT. It is translated as CAISVPVVGNESPDTQYF.

The sample holds many counts of this clonotype. The rearrangement links TRBV7-9 to TRBJ2-7; TRBD2 agrees at 10 bases. Losses at the gene ends were 5 bases for V and 3 bases for J; bases not matched to a gene: 13. CDR3 length equals 17 residues. CDR1 SEHNR and CDR2 FQNEAQ come from the germline V gene (reference sequence). CDR3 sequence: CASSPEGLAYKDYEQYF. The CDR3 nucleotides are TGTGCCAGCAGCCCCGAGGGACTAGCGTACAAAGACTACGAGCAGTACTTC.

This clonotype has ten or more counts. The rearrangement links TRBV29-1 to TRBJ2-2; possibly TRBD2 for D (5 bases). There are 12 residues in the CDR3. The germline V and J ends were trimmed by 2 bases and 6 bases, with 7 bases remaining between them. Germline lookup yields CDR1 SQVTM and CDR2 ANQGSEA. CDR3 sequence: CSVEPRAGELFF. DNA for the CDR3: TGCAGCGTTGAACCGCGGGCCGGGGAGCTGTTTTTT.

This clonotype was found many times. The chain carries TRBV20-1 and TRBJ2-1, with 10 bases aligning to TRBD2. Trimming cost V 5 bases and J 13 bases; bases outside gene matches: 8. Germline-derived CDR1 and CDR2 are DFQATT and SNEGSKA (reference sequence). This CDR3 is 12 amino acids long. CDR3 nucleotide sequence: TGCAGTGCTGCCATAGCGGGAGGCCCCCAGTTCTTC. This translates into CSAAIAGGPQFF.

This clonotype was seen at least ten times. The rearrangement joins TRBV4-3 to TRBJ2-1, with a weak D call TRBD2 (6 bases). V shed 0 bases and J shed 10 bases, with 19 bases lying between them. Looked up from germline, CDR1 is LGHNA and CDR2 is YSLEER. The CDR3 spans 16 residues. CDR3 region: CASSQDVGGMGLEQFF. CDR3 sequence (DNA): TGCGCCAGCAGCCAAGATGTGGGCGGGATGGGCCTCGAGCAGTTCTTC.

The CDR3: CASSYGSQETQYF. CDR3 bases: TGTGCCAGCAGTTATGGGTCCCAGGAGACCCAGTACTTC. The rearrangement links TRBV6-5 to TRBJ2-5; D gene uncertain. Germline CDR1 reads MNHEY; CDR2 reads SVGAGI. V was pared by 3 bases and J by 5 bases, with 10 bases between. CDR3 length equals 13 residues.

V usage is TRBV6-5 and J usage is TRBJ2-7; D gene unclear. The germline V and J ends were trimmed by 0 bases and 7 bases, with 13 bases remaining between them. Germline CDR1 MNHEY, CDR2 SVGAGI. This CDR3 comprises 14 residues. CDR3 DNA sequence: TGTGCCAGCAGTTACTCGGGCACACACCCGGAGCAGTACTTC. It yields the protein CASSYSGTHPEQYF.

This clonotype was seen repeatedly, ten times or more. The chain combines TRBV6-1 with TRBJ2-2; 9 nucleotides align to TRBD2. CDR1 is MNHNS and CDR2 is SASEGT in the germline V gene. The length of the CDR3 is 15 residues. Unmatched junction bases numbered 10, after V lost 10 bases and J lost 4 bases. The CDR3 DNA sequence: TGTGCCATCTCTAGCGGGATAGCGGGCACCGGGGAGCTGTTTTTT. Translation: CAISSGIAGTGELFF.

In its sample, this clonotype was seen many times. The chain joins TRBV7-2 to TRBJ2-7; 9 bases line up with TRBD2. The V and J ends lost 2 bases and 6 bases, in that order; junction bases with no gene match: 8. The CDR3 contains 15 residues. Germline V lookup: CDR1 SGHTA, CDR2 FQGNSA. The CDR3 DNA is TGTGCCAGCAGCTTAATCCTAGCGGGGTTGGGCGAGCAGTACTTC. Amino acid sequence: CASSLILAGLGEQYF.

The table lists this clonotype with a few counts. This chain joins TRBV5-1 and TRBJ2-3; 9 positions match TRBD1. This CDR3 region has 15 residues. CDR1 and CDR2 from the germline V gene are SGHRS and YFSETQ. V gave up 3 bases and J gave up 2 bases; unmatched junction bases: 4. CDR3 region: CASSSGTGNTDTQYF. In DNA form, the CDR3 reads TGCGCCAGCAGCTCCGGGACAGGGAACACAGATACGCAGTATTTT. Full variable domain (rest looked up from reference TRBV5-1 and TRBJ2-3): KAGVTQTPRYLIKTRGQQVTLSCSPISGHRSVSWYQQTPGQGLQFLFEYFSETQRNKGNFPGRFSGRQFSNSRSEMNVSTLELGDSALYLCASSSGTGNTDTQYFGPGTRLTVL.

This clonotype was seen at least ten times. The CDR3 spells CAISASTGTRETQYF. CDR3 DNA sequence: TGTGCCATCAGCGCTTCCACAGGGACTCGGGAGACCCAGTACTTC. This rearrangement joins TRBV10-3 to TRBJ2-5; tentatively, D is TRBD1 or TRBD2 (6 bases each). V lost 6 bases, J lost 5 bases, and 19 bases lay in between. Germline V CDR1 and CDR2: ENHRY, SYGVKD. This CDR3 has 15 residues.

This clonotype was recorded many times. The chain uses TRBV7-2 and TRBJ2-1, with TRBD2 matching 8 bases. The CDR3 runs 16 residues. V was clipped by 1 base and J by 4 bases; unmatched bases: 6. In germline, CDR1 is SGHTA, CDR2 FQGNSA. DNA for the CDR3: TGTGCCAGCAGCTTAGTTACTAGCGGAGAGTACAATGAGCAGTTCTTC. It specifies CASSLVTSGEYNEQFF.

The sample holds many counts of this clonotype. V usage is TRBV12-3 or TRBV12-4 and J usage is TRBJ1-1; D call uncertain. V lost 1 base, J lost 3 bases, and 6 bases lay in between. The CDR3 runs 13 residues. This chain's CDR3 is CASSLGSYTEAFF. As DNA, the CDR3 is TGTGCCAGCAGTTTAGGGAGCTACACTGAAGCTTTCTTT.

This clonotype was observed at least ten times. This chain connects TRBV7-9 to TRBJ2-1; D unclear. Germline CDR1 SEHNR, CDR2 FQNEAQ (reference sequence). The CDR3 sequence is 15 residues long. The germline V and J ends were trimmed by 5 bases and 7 bases, with 18 bases remaining between them. CDR3 DNA sequence: TGTGCCAGCAGCCTACTGGGTATCGTTGTGAATGAGCAGTTCTTC. This sequence encodes CASSLLGIVVNEQFF.

This clonotype occurred many times. J is TRBJ1-5 and V is TRBV20-1, with D perhaps TRBD1 (5 bases). Germline values: CDR1 DFQATT, CDR2 SNEGSKA (reference sequence). The CDR3 runs 13 residues. Between the trimmed V and J ends, which lost 3 bases and 6 bases, there was a span of 12 bases. Written as DNA, the CDR3 is TGCAGTGCTAGGCAGGACATCACTCAGCCCCAGCATTTT. It encodes CSARQDITQPQHF.

This clonotype was picked up many times. The V gene is TRBV12-3 or TRBV12-4, the J gene TRBJ2-2; 10 positions agree with TRBD1. V lost 8 bases and J lost 3; bases outside the gene matches: 9. This CDR3 contains 16 residues. The DNA for the CDR3 is TGTGCCAGCCTCCGGGACAGGGGCGCGGACACCGGGGAGCTGTTTTTT. Amino acids: CASLRDRGADTGELFF.

This clonotype has a count of ten or more. J is TRBJ1-2 and V is TRBV18; 10 nucleotides line up with TRBD1. V shed 3 bases and J 6 bases; nucleotides not matched to a gene: 4. This CDR3 is built from 14 residues. Germline V lookup: CDR1 KGHSH, CDR2 LQKENI. CDR3 protein: CASSPLGTGDGYTF. DNA for the CDR3: TGTGCCAGCTCACCGCTCGGGACAGGGGATGGCTACACCTTC.

This clonotype was seen many times. The chain uses TRBV7-2 and TRBJ2-3; D gene uncertain. The V end lost 5 bases, the J end lost 1 base, and 4 bases lay between the germline ends. The V gene's germline CDR1 is SGHTA and CDR2 FQGNSA. This CDR3 is built from 12 residues. CDR3 in DNA: TGTGCCAGCAGCGCCGGCACAGATACGCAGTATTTT. Its translation is CASSAGTDTQYF.

This clonotype was seen many times. This rearrangement joins TRBV20-1 to TRBJ1-1; weak D call: TRBD1 (5 bases). Trimming shortened V by 0 bases and J by 1 base, and 9 bases separated the two germline ends. Germline V lookup: CDR1 DFQATT, CDR2 SNEGSKA (reference sequence). The length of the CDR3 is 14 residues. The CDR3 loop is CSARDGARNTEAFF. The CDR3 nucleotides read TGCAGTGCTAGAGACGGGGCTCGGAACACTGAAGCTTTCTTT.

This clonotype has just a few counts. This rearrangement joins TRBV28 to TRBJ2-7; D unclear. The CDR3 runs to 14 residues. CDR1 MDHEN and CDR2 SYDVKM come from the germline V gene. With 0 bases removed from V and 5 bases from J, the gap between germline ends came to 11 bases. The CDR3 DNA sequence: TGTGCCAGCAGTTTATGGTTGATAGACCACGAGCAGTACTTC. It yields the protein CASSLWLIDHEQYF.

This clonotype occurred many times. The chain links TRBV11-2 to TRBJ2-5, with 7 positions matching TRBD2. Per the germline V gene, CDR1 is SGHAT and CDR2 is FQNNGV. The junction had 5 bases not matched to a gene; V was cut back by 5 bases and J by 5 bases. The CDR3 is 13 amino acids. This chain's CDR3 is CASSTTSWETQYF. In nucleotides, the CDR3 is TGTGCCAGCAGCACGACTAGCTGGGAGACCCAGTACTTC.